The 17 T cell receptor beta chains presented below share a single source sample, sequenced in a study of blood T cell repertoires in COVID-19. TCRdb's copy holds only in-frame clones and misses some; the assay was immunoSEQ multiplex PCR. The sample has about 120,000 clones, about 80% seen once. The sequenced material came from peripheral blood. Source of these receptors: a man between 65 and 80 years old with active or convalescent COVID-19.

This chain joins TRBV5-5 and TRBJ2-1; 9 bases fit TRBD2. The CDR3 length is 15 residues. The germline V gene has CDR1 SGHKS and CDR2 YYEKEE (reference sequence). The J segment lost 7 bases and the V segment lost 6 bases, leaving 11 bases of the junction unmatched. In nucleotides, the CDR3 is TGTGCCAGCACTCCGCGGGAGGGGGCCGCTAATGAGCAGTTCTTC. It encodes CASTPREGAANEQFF.

The CDR3 reads CASSLGDKNNQPQHF. CDR3 sequence (DNA): TGTGCCAGCAGCTTAGGGGACAAGAACAATCAGCCCCAGCATTTT. The V and J genes are TRBV11-2 and TRBJ1-5; tentatively, D is TRBD1 (6 bases). V was pared by 1 base and J by 3 bases, with 10 bases between. CDR1 and CDR2 (germline): SGHAT, FQNNGV. The CDR3 length is 15 residues.

The chain is built from TRBV18 and TRBJ2-1; D uncertain. The germline CDR1 and CDR2 sequences are KGHSH and LQKENI. CDR3 length: 13 amino acids. V was trimmed by 1 base and J by 5 bases, leaving 6 bases between them. The CDR3 DNA reads TGTGCCAGCTCACCACAATCGGACAATGAGCAGTTCTTC. Protein: CASSPQSDNEQFF.

This sequence joins TRBV19 and TRBJ1-5; 8 bases agree with TRBD1. V shed 7 bases, J shed 5 bases, and the junction held 7 bases outside the gene matches. This CDR3 is built from 14 residues. CDR1 is LNHDA, CDR2 SQIVND, per germline (reference sequence). DNA for the CDR3: TGTGCCAGTACCTGGACAGGGAGATATCAGCCCCAGCATTTT. Amino acids: CASTWTGRYQPQHF.

This clone showed up many times. This rearrangement joins TRBV19 to TRBJ2-7, with a possible D match to TRBD1 (5 bases). CDR1 LNHDA and CDR2 SQIVND come from the germline V gene (reference sequence). This CDR3 is 15 amino acids long. The ends were cut back, 3 bases at V and 4 bases at J, with 16 bases in the middle. CDR3 sequence (DNA): TGTGCCAGTAGTATCCAGGGCGCGTCTCCTTACGAGCAGTACTTC. It translates to CASSIQGASPYEQYF.

This clone was seen a handful of times. The genes are TRBV7-9 and TRBJ2-1, with 7 bases that match TRBD1. From germline, CDR1 is SEHNR and CDR2 FQNEAQ (reference sequence). The CDR3 length is 15 residues. V trimming: 3 bases; J trimming: 10 bases; junction bases outside the gene matches: 12. The CDR3 bases are TGTGCCAGCAGCTTTCGCTCAGGGGGTAGTGCCGAGCAGTTCTTC. Protein sequence: CASSFRSGGSAEQFF. The full variable domain, in which reference TRBV7-9 and TRBJ2-1 provide the parts outside the CDR3, is DTGVSQNPRHKITKRGQNVTFRCDPISEHNRLYWYRQTLGQGPEFLTYFQNEAQLEKSRLLSDRFSAERPKGSFSTLEIQRTEQGDSAMYLCASSFRSGGSAEQFFGPGTRLTVL.

The sample holds one count of this clone. This chain joins TRBV19 and TRBJ1-2; a possible D gene is TRBD1 (5 bases). Germline assignment: CDR1 LNHDA and CDR2 SQIVND (reference sequence). The CDR3 is 15 residues long. Trimming removed 4 bases from V and 4 bases from J, with 16 bases in between. The CDR3 nucleotides are TGTGCCAGTAGTAAGGCCAGGGTGGTTGGCTATGGCTACACCTTC. Translation: CASSKARVVGYGYTF.

The chain employs TRBV30 and TRBJ2-2, with D maybe TRBD2 (6 bases). This CDR3 comprises 13 residues. With 2 bases removed from V and 5 bases from J, the gap between germline ends came to 9 bases. Germline CDR1 GTSNPN, CDR2 SVGIG (reference sequence). The CDR3 loop reads CAWSFAGTGELFF. CDR3 coding DNA: TGTGCCTGGAGTTTTGCGGGGACCGGGGAGCTGTTTTTT.

In this sample, this clone turned up a few times. This sequence joins TRBV9 and TRBJ1-5; 8 bases align to TRBD1. The CDR3 contains 14 residues. The germline CDR1 and CDR2 sequences are SGDLS and YYNGEE. Losses at the gene ends were 2 bases for V and 5 bases for J; bases not matched to a gene: 3. The DNA for the CDR3 is TGTGCCAGCAGCGTGACAGGGGAGGATCAGCCCCAGCATTTT. Protein: CASSVTGEDQPQHF.

This clone has more than one count but fewer than ten. The chain is built from TRBV18 and TRBJ1-1; 7 bases are shared with TRBD1. V lost 6 bases to trimming and J lost 4 bases; unmatched junction nucleotides: 11. This CDR3 has 15 residues. Germline CDR1 reads KGHSH; CDR2 reads LQKENI. CDR3 in DNA: TGTGCCAGCTCGCCAAGTAGACAGGGAATCACTGAAGCTTTCTTT. It specifies CASSPSRQGITEAFF.

The chain is built from TRBV6-6 and TRBJ2-7; TRBD1 agrees at 11 bases. The junction had 1 base not matched to a gene; V was cut back by 5 bases and J by 4 bases. CDR1 and CDR2 from the germline V gene are MNHNY and SVGAGI (reference sequence). The CDR3 totals 13 residues. CDR3 coding DNA: TGTGCCAGCAGTCGGGACAGGGGGTACGAGCAGTACTTC. This codes for CASSRDRGYEQYF.

The chain links TRBV30 to TRBJ2-2; D not resolved. Germline V gene data show CDR1 as GTSNPN and CDR2 as SVGIG (reference sequence). The V and J ends lost 2 bases and 5 bases respectively, with 3 bases between them. The CDR3 contains 11 residues. The chain's CDR3 is CAWSLTGELFF. The CDR3 bases are TGTGCCTGGAGTTTAACCGGGGAGCTGTTTTTT.

The rearrangement links TRBV2 to TRBJ1-2; TRBD1 matches 7 bases. In germline, CDR1 is SNHLY, CDR2 FYNNEI. The trim removed 7 bases at V and 0 bases at J, leaving 8 bases unmatched. The CDR3 is 15 amino acids. CDR3 loop: CASILDRDANYGYTF. As DNA, the CDR3 is TGTGCCAGCATTCTTGACAGGGACGCTAACTATGGCTACACCTTC.

This clone was counted a few times. The chain links TRBV29-1 to TRBJ2-6; 9 bases align to TRBD1. After removal of 4 bases from V and 0 bases from J, the junction contained 7 bases not matched to a gene. Germline CDR1 SQVTM, CDR2 ANQGSEA. The CDR3 spans 17 residues. This CDR3 reads CSVGGQGSYSGANVLTF. Written as DNA, the CDR3 is TGCAGCGTTGGAGGACAGGGGAGTTACTCTGGGGCCAACGTCCTGACTTTC.

On this clone itself: The junction differs from germline at one of its ends, possibly a read error. The chain links TRBV27 to TRBJ1-2; D uncertain. The CDR3 loop spans 17 amino acids. Germline V gene sequence: CDR1 MNHEY, CDR2 SMNVEV (reference sequence). The CDR3 is CASSLRAAGLAIDGCTF. CDR3 nucleotide sequence: TGTGCCAGCAGTTTAAGGGCGGCAGGACTCGCCATTGATGGCTGCACCTTC.

The V and J genes are TRBV3-1 (or the pseudogene TRBV3-2) and TRBJ2-1; a weak D match, TRBD2 (6 bases). The CDR3 is made up of 15 amino acids. Germline V lookup: CDR1 LGHDT, CDR2 YNNKEL (reference sequence). Trimming removed 3 bases at V and 8 bases at J, with 17 bases between. The CDR3 DNA reads as TGTGCCAGCAGCCAGGGGACGGGGACTTGGGATGAGCAGTTCTTC. Translation gives CASSQGTGTWDEQFF.

This chain connects TRBV7-9 to TRBJ1-4; D ambiguous. With 4 bases removed from V and 4 bases from J, the gap between germline ends came to 7 bases. The CDR3 is 13 residues long. CDR1 and CDR2 (germline): SEHNR, FQNEAQ (reference sequence). CDR3 in amino acids: CASSSPGNEKLFF. CDR3 nucleotide sequence: TGTGCCAGCAGCTCCCCCGGTAATGAAAAACTGTTTTTT.